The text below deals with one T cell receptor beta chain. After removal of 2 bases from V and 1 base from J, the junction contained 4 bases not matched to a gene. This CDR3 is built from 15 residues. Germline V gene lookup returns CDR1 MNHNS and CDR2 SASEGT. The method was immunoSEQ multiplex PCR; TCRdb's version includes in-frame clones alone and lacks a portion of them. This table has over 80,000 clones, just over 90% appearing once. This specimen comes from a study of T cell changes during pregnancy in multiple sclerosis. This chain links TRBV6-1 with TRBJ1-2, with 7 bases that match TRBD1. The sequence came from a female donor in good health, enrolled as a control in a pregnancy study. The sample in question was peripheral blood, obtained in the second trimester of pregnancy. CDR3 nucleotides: TGTGCCAGCAGTGAAAAGACAGGGTATAACTATGGCTACACCTTC. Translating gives CASSEKTGYNYGYTF.